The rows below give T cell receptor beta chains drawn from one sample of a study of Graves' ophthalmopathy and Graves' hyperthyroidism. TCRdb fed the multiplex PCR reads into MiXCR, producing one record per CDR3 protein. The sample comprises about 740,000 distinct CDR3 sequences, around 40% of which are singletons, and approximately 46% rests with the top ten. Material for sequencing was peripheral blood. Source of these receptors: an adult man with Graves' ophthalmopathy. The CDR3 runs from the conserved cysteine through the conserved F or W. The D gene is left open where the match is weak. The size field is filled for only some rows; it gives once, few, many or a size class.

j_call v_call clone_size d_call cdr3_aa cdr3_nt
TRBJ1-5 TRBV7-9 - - CASSLEGGRNQPQHF TGTGCCAGCAGCTTAGAAGGGGGAAGAAATCAGCCCCAGCATTTT
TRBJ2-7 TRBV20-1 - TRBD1 CSARDPRQGAYEQYF TGCAGTGCTAGAGATCCGAGGCAGGGGGCCTACGAGCAGTACTTC
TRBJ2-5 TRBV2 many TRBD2 CASRRELAQETQYF TGTGCCAGCAGGAGGGAACTAGCGCAAGAGACCCAGTACTTC
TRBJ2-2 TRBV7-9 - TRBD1 CASSQATGSGGELFF TGTGCCAGCAGCCAAGCGACAGGGTCTGGCGGGGAGCTGTTTTTT
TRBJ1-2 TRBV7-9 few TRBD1 CASSPFGQGTSNYGYTF TGTGCCAGCAGCCCCTTCGGACAGGGTACTTCTAACTATGGCTACACCTTC
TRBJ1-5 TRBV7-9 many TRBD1 CASSLEGALQPQHF TGTGCCAGCAGCTTAGAGGGGGCTCTTCAGCCCCAGCATTTT
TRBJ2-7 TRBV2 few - CASSYSAPGEQYF TGTGCCAGCAGTTACTCGGCCCCGGGGGAGCAGTACTTC
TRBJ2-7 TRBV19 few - CASSWRVGDYEQYF TGTGCCAGTAGTTGGAGAGTAGGGGACTACGAGCAGTACTTC
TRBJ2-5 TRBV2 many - CASSDSPRGTQYF TGTGCCAGCAGCGACAGTCCCAGAGGGACCCAGTACTTC
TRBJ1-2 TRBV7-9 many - CASSLGLAGYTF TGTGCCAGCAGCTTAGGACTGGCTGGCTACACCTTC
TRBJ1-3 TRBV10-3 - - CASSYSSRNTIYF TGTGCCAGCAGTTACTCGTCTCGGAACACCATATATTTT
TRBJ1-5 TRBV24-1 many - CATSGSRTEDSNQPQHF TGTGCCACCAGTGGCTCACGGACTGAAGATAGCAATCAGCCCCAGCATTTT
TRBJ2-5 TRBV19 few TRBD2 CASSISSGQETQYF TGTGCCAGTAGTATTTCTAGCGGCCAAGAGACCCAGTACTTC
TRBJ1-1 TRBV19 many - CARSRTAILMNTEAFF TGTGCCCGGTCCCGGACAGCTATTTTAATGAACACTGAAGCTTTCTTT
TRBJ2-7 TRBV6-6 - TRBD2 CASSFVAGGSYEQYF TGTGCCAGCAGTTTCGTAGCGGGAGGAAGCTACGAGCAGTACTTC
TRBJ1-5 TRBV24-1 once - CASGIYRGANQPQHF TGTGCCAGCGGAATATATAGGGGGGCCAATCAGCCCCAGCATTTT
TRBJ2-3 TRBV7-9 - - CASSPRGGVTDTQYF TGTGCCAGCAGCCCTCGAGGGGGAGTGACAGATACGCAGTATTTT
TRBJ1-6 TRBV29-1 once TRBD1 CSVQGQGADSPLHF TGCAGCGTTCAAGGACAGGGGGCGGATTCACCCCTCCACTTT
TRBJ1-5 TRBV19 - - CASSATGTSNQPQHF TGTGCCAGTAGCGCAACCGGGACATCGAATCAGCCCCAGCATTTT
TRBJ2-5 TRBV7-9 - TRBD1 CASSDRGTGGQETQYF TGTGCCAGCAGCGACAGGGGGACGGGTGGGCAAGAGACCCAGTACTTC
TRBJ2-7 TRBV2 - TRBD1 CASSPVTGGEQYF TGTGCCAGCAGTCCGGTGACAGGGGGCGAGCAGTACTTC
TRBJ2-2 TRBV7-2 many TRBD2 CASSQGLAGGGELFF TGTGCCAGCAGCCAGGGACTAGCGGGAGGAGGGGAGCTGTTTTTT
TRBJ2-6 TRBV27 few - CASSSNRVYGANVLTF TGTGCCAGCAGTTCGAACAGGGTTTATGGGGCCAACGTCCTGACTTTC
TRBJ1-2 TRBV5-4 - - CASSSEARNFGYTF TGTGCCAGCAGCTCCGAGGCTCGGAACTTTGGCTACACCTTC
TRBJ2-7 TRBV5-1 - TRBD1 CASSLATGSVQYF TGCGCCAGCAGCTTGGCGACAGGGTCCGTGCAGTACTTC
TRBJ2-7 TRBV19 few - CASSVAVFSYEQYF TGTGCCAGTAGTGTGGCGGTTTTCTCTTACGAGCAGTACTTC
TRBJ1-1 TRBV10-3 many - CAIASYQPNTEAFF TGTGCCATCGCCTCGTACCAGCCAAACACTGAAGCTTTCTTT
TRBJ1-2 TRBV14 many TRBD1 CASSPRTGTLYGYTF TGTGCCAGCAGCCCTAGGACAGGAACCCTCTATGGCTACACCTTC